This T cell receptor beta chain was found in a study of shared clonotypes between healthy human individuals. The assay was run at deep level. This table comes from immunoSEQ multiplex PCR, and its TCRdb copy is limited to in-frame clones, with some not included. The sample lists 550,000 to 850,000 clones; 72% were seen once. Division of CD4+ cells produced a CD45RA+ naive subset and a CD45RA-negative memory subset. The sequence was obtained from a woman aged 30 to 39 in good health. The sample was memory CD4+ T cells sorted from blood. The subset: CD45RA-negative fraction.

The CDR3 is CASSISSGLYNEQFF. CDR3 DNA sequence: TGCGCCAGCAGCATAAGTAGCGGGCTTTACAATGAGCAGTTCTTC. The chain is built from TRBV5-1 and TRBJ2-1, with 7 nucleotides matching TRBD2. The CDR3 extends over 15 amino acids. With V trimmed by 4 bases and J by 4 bases, 8 bases remained unmatched. Germline V CDR1 and CDR2: SGHRS, YFSETQ.